This T cell receptor beta chain came from a study of OX40 agonist ivuxolimab in advanced cancers. Study-wide background: Averaging approximately 60 years in age, with a range of roughly 20 to 79, the cohort was 82.7% male. One patient with hepatocellular carcinoma and two with cutaneous melanoma, three in all, had partial responses.

Autoimmune disease history or systemic immunosuppression excluded patients. Measured with immunoSEQ multiplex PCR; TCRdb has only the in-frame clones, and not every one. The sample lists tens of thousands of clones, around 81% occurring once. The receptor was derived from an adult with an advanced solid tumor such as melanoma, head and neck, liver or kidney cancer. Sample: CD4+ or CD8+ T cells sorted from blood, taken in a trial of the OX40 agonist ivuxolimab.

The CDR3 nucleotides read TGTGCCAGCACCGGCAGCCCCTACGAGCAGTACTTC. Its translation: CASTGSPYEQYF. The V gene is TRBV6-6, the J gene TRBJ2-7; no reliable D call. The germline V gene encodes CDR1 MNHNY and CDR2 SVGAGI (reference sequence). Trimming took off 7 bases at V and 2 bases at J, with 9 bases between the two ends. This CDR3 contains 12 residues.